What follows are 7 T cell receptor beta chains derived from one specimen sequenced in a study of metastatic and nonmetastatic thyroid tumors (TCRdb year 2020). Before undergoing thyroid surgery, none of the patients had been given any kind of treatment. The protocol used for the library was PCR. Sequencing was performed on an Illumina HiSeq 4000. TCRdb applied fastp at Q25 and MiXCR to the public reads, then kept only in-frame beta chains. This sample holds tens of thousands of clones; less than 25% were observed only once. The leading ten clones occupy roughly 16% of the sample. Sequenced: blood. All receptors come from a female donor with papillary thyroid cancer or a benign thyroid nodule (not recorded which). Some clones in this sample may be carry-over from other donors' samples.

Many counts were recorded for this clone. The chain links TRBV7-9 to TRBJ2-2; D gene uncertain. The V gene's germline CDR1 is SEHNR and CDR2 FQNEAQ (reference sequence). V was pared by 5 bases and J by 9 bases, with 7 bases between. This CDR3 is built from 11 residues. CDR3 bases: TGTGCCAGCAGCCCTATCCGGGAGCTGTTTTTT. It is translated as CASSPIRELFF. Based on the CDR3 plus reference TRBV7-9 and TRBJ2-2, the full variable domain is DTGVSQNPRHKITKRGQNVTFRCDPISEHNRLYWYRQTLGQGPEFLTYFQNEAQLEKSRLLSDRFSAERPKGSFSTLEIQRTEQGDSAMYLCASSPIRELFFGEGSRLTVL.

This clone was observed many times. V and J are TRBV20-1 and TRBJ2-3; no clear D gene. The length of the CDR3 is 13 residues. The V end was cut by 4 bases, the J end by 7 bases, with 15 bases between. Germline V gene sequence: CDR1 DFQATT, CDR2 SNEGSKA (reference sequence). CDR3 amino acids: CSATRLDSNTQYF. Written as DNA, the CDR3 is TGCAGTGCTACCCGGCTCGACTCTAATACGCAGTATTTT.

Comments on this clone: This sequence may be a read error, since a much larger clone differs from it by one base. The chain links TRBV5-6 to TRBJ1-1; D unclear. V was cut by 0 bases and J by 3 bases, with 18 bases left in between. The CDR3 loop spans 17 amino acids. CDR1 and CDR2 (germline): SGHDT, YYEEEE. The CDR3 loop is CASSLASPRVYYTEAFF. CDR3 in DNA: TGTGCCAGCAGCTTGGCCTCCCCAAGGGTGTATTACACTGAAGCTTTCTTT.

This clone showed up many times. V is TRBV4-2 and J is TRBJ2-7; a weak D match, TRBD1 (7 bases). Trimming shortened V by 1 base and J by 0 bases, and 10 bases separated the two germline ends. Looked up from germline, CDR1 is LGHNA and CDR2 is YNFKEQ. This CDR3 region has 15 residues. CDR3 loop: CASSQVQGGSYEQYF. CDR3 DNA: TGTGCCAGCAGCCAAGTGCAGGGGGGCTCCTACGAGCAGTACTTC.

This chain links TRBV6-1 with TRBJ1-1, with D unresolved. Per the germline V gene, CDR1 is MNHNS and CDR2 is SASEGT. This CDR3 is built from 14 residues. The CDR3 DNA reads TGTTCCCAAGGTGCCGAGAGCACTCTAACTGAAGCTTTCTTT. It specifies CSQGAESTLTEAFF.

To note about this clone: It may be a read error: a sequence one base away is much more abundant. The chain combines TRBV9 with TRBJ2-5; D remains unclear. V shed 3 bases and J shed 1 base, with 16 bases lying between them. Germline CDR1 and CDR2: SGDLS and YYNGEE. This CDR3 has 16 amino acids. Written as DNA, the CDR3 is TGTGCCAGCAGCGCCTCTGCTAGAGGCAGCCAAGAGACCCAGTACTTC. As protein: CASSASARGSQETQYF.

The chain uses TRBV30 and TRBJ2-5, with D perhaps assigned TRBD1 or TRBD2 (6 bases each). The CDR3 length is 14 residues. From germline, CDR1 is GTSNPN and CDR2 SVGIG (reference sequence). The ends were cut back, 3 bases at V and 5 bases at J, with 16 bases in the middle. The CDR3 bases are TGTGCCTGGAGAAAAGGGGGGCCGGGGGAGACCCAGTACTTC. Encoded protein: CAWRKGGPGETQYF. Based on the CDR3 plus reference TRBV30 and TRBJ2-5, the full variable domain is SQTIHQWPATLVQPVGSPLSLECTVEGTSNPNLYWYRQAAGRGLQLLFYSVGIGQISSEVPQNLSASRPQDRQFILSSKKLLLSDSGFYLCAWRKGGPGETQYFGPGTRLLVL.